Below are 28 T cell receptor beta chains sequenced from a single sample in a study of blood T cell repertoires in COVID-19. Method: immunoSEQ multiplex PCR; TCRdb's copy keeps in-frame clones and lacks some. Among fewer than 70,000 clones listed, roughly nine tenths were seen once. The sample comprised peripheral blood. Source of these receptors: a woman aged 70-85 years with active COVID-19.

This chain uses TRBV28 with TRBJ2-2, with TRBD2 identical over 9 bases. V lost 8 bases to trimming and J lost 6 bases; unmatched junction nucleotides: 10. The CDR3 is made up of 15 amino acids. CDR1 and CDR2 from the germline V gene are MDHEN and SYDVKM. The DNA for the CDR3 is TGTGCCAGCCAACTCATAGCGGGAGCGTCCGGGGAGCTGTTTTTT. This gives the protein CASQLIAGASGELFF.

This clone was found once. The J gene is TRBJ1-3, the V gene TRBV9; D not resolved. Deletions cut 3 bases from V and 4 bases from J, with 11 bases between. The CDR3 runs 14 residues. The V gene's germline CDR1 is SGDLS and CDR2 YYNGEE. CDR3 in DNA: TGTGCCAGCAGCGCGGGTCTTTTAGGAAACACCATATATTTT. Protein sequence: CASSAGLLGNTIYF.

The chain is built from TRBV4-1 and TRBJ2-1; no reliable D call. Trimming took off 0 bases at V and 4 bases at J, with 16 bases between the two ends. The CDR3 consists of 17 residues. Germline loops: CDR1 MGHRA, CDR2 YSYEKL. CDR3 residues: CASSQDPLGAAYNEQFF. In DNA, the CDR3 is TGCGCCAGCAGCCAAGACCCTCTAGGTGCGGCTTACAATGAGCAGTTCTTC.

The chain joins TRBV6-6 to TRBJ2-7; 8 bases map to TRBD2. The CDR3 totals 11 residues. Germline values: CDR1 MNHNY, CDR2 SVGAGI (reference sequence). Germline trimming cut 9 bases from V and 8 bases from J; bases unmatched to any gene: 6. The DNA of the CDR3 is TGTGCCAGTCACCTAGCGGGCAAGCAGTACTTC. It translates to CASHLAGKQYF.

This chain connects TRBV24-1 to TRBJ2-3; D might be TRBD2 (5 bases). The germline V and J ends were trimmed by 4 bases and 0 bases, with 13 bases remaining between them. This CDR3 has 16 amino acids. Germline V gives CDR1 KGHDR, CDR2 SFDVKD. The CDR3 DNA reads TGTGCCACCAGTGACCCAGGACGGGGTAGCACAGATACGCAGTATTTT. Residues: CATSDPGRGSTDTQYF.

The V call is TRBV7-3, the J call TRBJ2-7; 11 bases are a match to TRBD2. This CDR3 comprises 14 residues. V dropped 2 bases and J dropped 8; count of bases not matched to a gene: 5. CDR1 and CDR2 (germline): SGHTA, FQGTGA. The CDR3 sequence is CASSLSTSGTKQYF. The CDR3 DNA follows: TGTGCCAGCAGCTTATCGACTAGCGGGACTAAGCAGTACTTC.

The chain employs TRBV7-9 and TRBJ2-5; 7 bases line up with TRBD1. CDR3 length equals 15 residues. V trimming: 5 bases; J trimming: 2 bases; junction bases outside the gene matches: 8. Germline lookup yields CDR1 SEHNR and CDR2 FQNEAQ (reference sequence). CDR3 residues: CASSPTPGQQETQYF. Written as DNA, the CDR3 is TGTGCCAGCAGCCCGACCCCGGGACAGCAAGAGACCCAGTACTTC. Full variable domain (missing parts from reference TRBV7-9 and TRBJ2-5): DTGVSQNPRHKITKRGQNVTFRCDPISEHNRLYWYRQTLGQGPEFLTYFQNEAQLEKSRLLSDRFSAERPKGSFSTLEIQRTEQGDSAMYLCASSPTPGQQETQYFGPGTRLLVL.

The chain recombines TRBV7-9 with TRBJ2-1; no reliable D call. The germline CDR1 and CDR2 sequences are SEHNR and FQNEAQ (reference sequence). The V end lost 5 bases, the J end lost 8 bases, and 7 bases lay between the germline ends. The CDR3 has 11 amino acids. CDR3 nucleotide sequence: TGTGCCAGCAGCACCAAGCATGAGCAGTTCTTC. Protein product: CASSTKHEQFF.

The chain has TRBV4-1 and TRBJ1-2; TRBD1 matches at 9 bases. The junction had 4 bases not matched to a gene; V was cut back by 8 bases and J by 3 bases. There are 13 residues in the CDR3. Germline V CDR1 and CDR2: MGHRA, YSYEKL. The CDR3 loop reads CASRTGAHYGYTF. CDR3 coding DNA: TGCGCCAGCCGGACAGGGGCGCACTATGGCTACACCTTC.

This clone was seen a single time. The CDR3 loop reads CASSSAGGGTEAFF. CDR3 sequence (DNA): TGTGCCAGCAGCTCTGCGGGAGGGGGCACTGAAGCTTTCTTT. This rearrangement joins TRBV7-3 to TRBJ1-1; D might be TRBD1 (6 bases). This CDR3 contains 14 residues. Germline V gene data show CDR1 as SGHTA and CDR2 as FQGTGA. Between the trimmed V and J ends, which lost 4 bases and 4 bases, there was a span of 13 bases.

CDR3 sequence: CASSQMRGMNSPLHF. The DNA for the CDR3 is TGTGCCAGCAGCCAAATGCGGGGGATGAATTCACCCCTCCACTTT. The chain carries TRBV3-1 (or the pseudogene TRBV3-2) and TRBJ1-6; tentative D call: TRBD1 (5 bases). The CDR3 has 15 amino acids. CDR1 and CDR2 (germline): LGHDT, YNNKEL (reference sequence). Trimming pared 2 bases from V and 7 bases from J, leaving 12 bases between.

This clone appeared a few times. The rearrangement joins TRBV28 to TRBJ2-3; 9 bases fit TRBD2. The length of the CDR3 is 17 residues. CDR1 is MDHEN and CDR2 is SYDVKM in the germline V gene. J gave up 5 bases and V 6 bases, and 15 bases lay outside the gene matches. The DNA of the CDR3 is TGTGCCAGCAGACCTATCGTCGGGACTAGCCGCCGAGATACGCAGTATTTT. It is translated as CASRPIVGTSRRDTQYF.

The rearrangement joins TRBV11-2 to TRBJ1-2, with a possible D match to TRBD1 (5 bases). Germline loops: CDR1 SGHAT, CDR2 FQNNGV. The V and J ends lost 1 base and 8 bases respectively, with 11 bases between them. The CDR3 consists of 13 residues. The CDR3 nucleotides are TGTGCCAGCAGCTTAGCAGGGCATGGGGGCTACACCTTC. This translates into CASSLAGHGGYTF.

The chain uses TRBV3-1 (or the pseudogene TRBV3-2) and TRBJ1-6; 7 bases map to TRBD1. The germline V gene has CDR1 LGHDT and CDR2 YNNKEL (reference sequence). The V segment lost 6 bases and the J segment 6 bases; nucleotides outside the gene matches: 8. CDR3 length: 15 amino acids. CDR3 sequence: CASRAGNRGNSPLHF. The CDR3 DNA is TGTGCCAGCAGGGCGGGGAACAGGGGTAATTCACCCCTCCACTTT.

The chain has TRBV28 and TRBJ2-4; D is perhaps TRBD2 (5 bases). Trimming pared 3 bases from V and 0 bases from J, leaving 9 bases between. The CDR3 contains 15 residues. Germline CDR1 and CDR2: MDHEN and SYDVKM. The CDR3 DNA sequence: TGTGCCAGCAGTTTGTCCGGGATAGCCAAAAACATTCAGTACTTC. It yields the protein CASSLSGIAKNIQYF.

The V gene is TRBV3-1 (or the pseudogene TRBV3-2), the J gene TRBJ2-7; unclear D gene. The CDR3 covers 13 residues. Trimming pared 1 base from V and 6 bases from J, leaving 10 bases between. Germline V gene data show CDR1 as LGHDT and CDR2 as YNNKEL (reference sequence). The CDR3 here is CASSQAPTPEQYF. CDR3 nucleotides: TGTGCCAGCAGCCAAGCCCCCACTCCCGAGCAGTACTTC.

The chain links TRBV24-1 to TRBJ2-3; a possible D gene is TRBD2 (6 bases). Germline V gene sequence: CDR1 KGHDR, CDR2 SFDVKD. The CDR3 is made up of 14 amino acids. Trimming stripped 7 bases from V and 4 bases from J, with 14 bases between. The CDR3 sequence is CATSDGGSADTQYF. The CDR3 DNA reads as TGTGCCACCAGCGATGGGGGGAGCGCAGATACGCAGTATTTT.

The chain combines TRBV24-1 with TRBJ1-1; no definite D call. Trimming took off 6 bases at V and 5 bases at J, with 15 bases between the two ends. This CDR3 is 14 amino acids long. Germline V gene sequence: CDR1 KGHDR, CDR2 SFDVKD. The CDR3 loop reads CATSHWDTGTEAFF. CDR3 in DNA: TGTGCCACCAGTCACTGGGATACGGGGACTGAAGCTTTCTTT.

This chain joins TRBV19 and TRBJ2-5, with 8 bases lining up with TRBD2. There are 16 residues in the CDR3. Trimming took 3 bases from V and 2 from J; bases not matched to a gene: 8. CDR1 and CDR2 (germline): LNHDA, SQIVND (reference sequence). CDR3 bases: TGTGCCAGTAGTATTAGGGCTAGCGGGTGGCAAGAGACCCAGTACTTC. Protein sequence: CASSIRASGWQETQYF.

CDR3 in amino acids: CASTARDRDYNEQFF. CDR3 coding DNA: TGCGCCAGCACCGCCCGGGACAGGGATTACAATGAGCAGTTCTTC. V is TRBV5-1 and J is TRBJ2-1, with TRBD1 matching 9 bases. The trim removed 6 bases at V and 4 bases at J, leaving 8 bases unmatched. The germline V gene has CDR1 SGHRS and CDR2 YFSETQ. CDR3 length: 15 residues.

J is TRBJ1-1 and V is TRBV5-1; D is unresolved. CDR3 length: 13 residues. Germline-derived CDR1 and CDR2 are SGHRS and YFSETQ. The V end was cut by 0 bases, the J end by 2 bases, with 5 bases between. For the CDR3, the DNA is TGCGCCAGCAGCTTGGGGAGTAACACTGAAGCTTTCTTT. It specifies CASSLGSNTEAFF.

This rearrangement joins TRBV5-4 to TRBJ2-7; D ambiguous. There are 15 residues in the CDR3. Trimming took 0 bases from V and 4 from J, leaving 14 bases between them. The germline CDR1 and CDR2 sequences are SGHNT and YYREEE (reference sequence). CDR3: CASSLVGLSEYEQYF. In DNA form, the CDR3 reads TGTGCCAGCAGCTTGGTTGGGCTAAGTGAGTACGAGCAGTACTTC.

V gene TRBV5-1 combines with J gene TRBJ1-4; 7 bases are a match to TRBD1. The length of the CDR3 is 13 residues. Looked up from germline, CDR1 is SGHRS and CDR2 is YFSETQ. Trimming took 6 bases from V and 8 from J; bases not matched to a gene: 7. CDR3 bases: TGCGCCAGCACGGAGGGGGCGAGAGAAAAACTGTTTTTT. Translation: CASTEGAREKLFF.

The V call is TRBV10-2, the J call TRBJ1-5; 9 nucleotides agree with TRBD1. The V and J ends lost 7 bases and 8 bases, in that order; junction bases with no gene match: 12. This CDR3 is built from 15 residues. Germline V gene sequence: CDR1 WSHSY, CDR2 SAAADI. The CDR3 DNA reads as TGCGCCAGCACTGAACCGGGACAGGGTGTCGAGCCCCAGCATTTT. Protein sequence: CASTEPGQGVEPQHF.

The chain links TRBV12-3 or TRBV12-4 to TRBJ1-5; the D gene is possibly TRBD1 (6 bases). V dropped 6 bases and J dropped 10 bases, with 16 bases sitting between them. This CDR3 comprises 13 residues. The CDR3 reads CASSGGATVPQHF. CDR3 in DNA: TGTGCCAGCAGCGGGGGGGCGACGGTCCCCCAGCATTTT.

This chain joins TRBV5-4 and TRBJ2-1; TRBD1 aligns across 10 bases. V gave up 0 bases and J gave up 7 bases; unmatched junction bases: 4. The germline CDR1 and CDR2 sequences are SGHNT and YYREEE (reference sequence). This CDR3 spans 15 amino acids. The chain's CDR3 is CASSLGQGALNEQFF. CDR3 sequence (DNA): TGTGCCAGCAGCTTGGGACAGGGGGCCCTAAATGAGCAGTTCTTC.

This clone was seen only once. The J gene is TRBJ2-1, the V gene TRBV9; D might be TRBD1 (6 bases). The V end lost 3 bases, the J end lost 7 bases, and 17 bases lay between the germline ends. The CDR3 has 15 residues. Looked up from germline, CDR1 is SGDLS and CDR2 is YYNGEE. The CDR3 bases are TGTGCCAGCAGCGCCCTGGACAGCGTCTCAAATGAGCAGTTCTTC. This translates into CASSALDSVSNEQFF. Drawing the rest from reference TRBV9 and TRBJ2-1, the complete variable domain is DSGVTQTPKHLITATGQRVTLRCSPRSGDLSVYWYQQSLDQGLQFLIQYYNGEERAKGNILERFSAQQFPDLHSELNLSSLELGDSALYFCASSALDSVSNEQFFGPGTRLTVL.

This clone showed up just once. V and J are TRBV10-3 and TRBJ2-1; 8 bases match TRBD2. Germline values: CDR1 ENHRY, CDR2 SYGVKD. There are 15 residues in the CDR3. The V gene end was trimmed by 4 bases and the J gene end by 6 bases; junction bases not matched to a gene: 8. CDR3 nucleotide sequence: TGTGCCATCAGTGGGTCGAGCGGGAGTTCCAATGAGCAGTTCTTC. The encoded protein is CAISGSSGSSNEQFF.